The rows below give T cell receptor beta chains drawn from one sample of a study of blood T cell repertoires in COVID-19. Here immunoSEQ multiplex PCR was the method, and the copy in TCRdb shows in-frame clones only, minus some. Of roughly 120,000 clones in the sample, 70% to 90% were seen once. Sequencing was done on a sample of peripheral blood. All receptors come from a man aged 65-85 years who had recovered from COVID-19. Both conserved end residues are part of each CDR3. D genes are given only for firm matches. Not every row has a clone size; where given, it reads once, few, many or a size class.

d_call cdr3_length j_call clone_size v_call cdr3_aa cdr3_nt
- 13 TRBJ1-1 - TRBV28 CASKETGLTEAFF TGTGCCAGCAAAGAAACCGGACTCACTGAAGCTTTCTTT
- 14 TRBJ1-1 - TRBV6-5 CASTLGGSDTEAFF TGTGCCAGCACCTTGGGAGGGTCGGACACTGAAGCTTTCTTT
- 13 TRBJ2-7 once TRBV5-1 CASSSYSTYEQYF TGCGCCAGCAGCTCCTACTCCACCTACGAGCAGTACTTC
- 12 TRBJ1-1 - TRBV3-1/TRBV3-2 CASSRQGVEAFF TGTGCCAGCAGCCGTCAGGGCGTTGAAGCTTTCTTT
TRBD1 13 TRBJ1-2 - TRBV29-1 CSVPGTGNYGYTF TGCAGCGTCCCCGGGACAGGGAACTATGGCTACACCTTC
- 12 TRBJ1-2 - TRBV6-5 CASDRLNYGYTF TGTGCCAGCGACAGACTTAACTATGGCTACACCTTC
TRBD1 16 TRBJ1-1 - TRBV27 CASSSNRGRRDTEAFF TGTGCCAGCAGTTCCAACAGGGGGCGCAGGGACACTGAAGCTTTCTTT
TRBD2 15 TRBJ2-3 few TRBV5-4 CASSGGTSGGDTQYF TGTGCCAGCAGCGGCGGGACTAGCGGGGGGGATACGCAGTATTTT
- 13 TRBJ2-7 - TRBV19 CASSIDPPGEQYF TGTGCCAGTAGTATAGACCCCCCGGGAGAGCAGTACTTC
- 14 TRBJ2-5 - TRBV11-1 CASSLSARWETQYF TGTGCCAGCAGCTTAAGTGCCAGGTGGGAGACCCAGTACTTC
- 14 TRBJ2-1 - TRBV5-1 CASSSSALYNEQFF TGCGCCAGCAGCTCTAGCGCTCTCTACAATGAGCAGTTCTTC
TRBD1 15 TRBJ1-2 - TRBV30 CAWRRQGRLNYGYTF TGTGCCTGGAGAAGACAGGGGAGACTCAACTATGGCTACACCTTC
TRBD1 13 TRBJ1-5 - TRBV4-3 CASSQQGDQPQHF TGCGCCAGCAGCCAACAGGGGGATCAGCCCCAGCATTTT
- 12 TRBJ2-7 - TRBV7-9 CASSLSSSGQYF TGTGCCAGCAGCTTAAGTTCTAGTGGGCAGTACTTC
TRBD1 16 TRBJ2-7 many TRBV5-6 CASSLGPGTVSYEQYF TGTGCCAGCAGCTTGGGTCCCGGGACAGTCAGCTACGAGCAGTACTTC
- 16 TRBJ2-3 - TRBV18 CASSPQGGASTDTQYF TGTGCCAGCTCACCACAGGGCGGGGCTAGCACAGATACGCAGTATTTT
TRBD1 18 TRBJ1-2 - TRBV11-3 CASSFPLDGQGANYGYTF TGTGCCAGCAGCTTCCCCCTGGATGGACAGGGTGCTAACTATGGCTACACCTTC
TRBD1 15 TRBJ1-1 - TRBV6-1 CASSDRDRGYTEAFF TGTGCCAGCAGTGATAGGGACAGGGGGTATACTGAAGCTTTCTTT
TRBD1 15 TRBJ1-3 few TRBV6-5 CASSLRGMVGNTIYF TGTGCCAGCAGTCTCAGGGGGATGGTTGGAAACACCATATATTTT
- 15 TRBJ2-1 - TRBV5-4 CASSPGIDTYNEQFF TGTGCCAGCAGCCCCGGGATAGACACATACAATGAGCAGTTCTTC
TRBD2 16 TRBJ2-5 - TRBV2 CASISGTSRIQETQYF TGTGCCAGCATATCCGGGACTAGCAGGATACAAGAGACCCAGTACTTC
- 15 TRBJ2-5 once TRBV21-1 CASSNPRQGEETQYF TGTGCCAGCAGCAACCCCAGACAGGGGGAAGAGACCCAGTACTTC
TRBD1 15 TRBJ2-7 - TRBV5-4 CASSGAGTGSYEQYF TGTGCCAGCAGCGGGGCCGGGACAGGGTCCTACGAGCAGTACTTC
TRBD1 16 TRBJ1-2 few TRBV5-1 CASSLAPGTGVYGYTF TGCGCCAGCAGCTTGGCCCCCGGGACAGGGGTATATGGCTACACCTTC
TRBD1 14 TRBJ1-2 - TRBV25-1 CASSGGQGWYGYTF TGTGCCAGCAGTGGGGGACAGGGATGGTATGGCTACACCTTC
TRBD1 15 TRBJ1-5 - TRBV28 CASSKQGAGNQPQHF TGTGCCAGCAGTAAACAGGGGGCCGGCAATCAGCCCCAGCATTTT
TRBD2 14 TRBJ2-7 - TRBV5-4 CASSRGLAGYEQYF TGTGCCAGCAGCCGGGGACTAGCGGGCTACGAGCAGTACTTC
- 15 TRBJ2-7 few TRBV5-1 CASSLVLQGGNEQYF TGCGCCAGCAGCTTGGTGCTACAGGGAGGGAACGAGCAGTACTTC
- 15 TRBJ2-3 - TRBV4-2 CASSQELGGTDTQYF TGTGCCAGCAGCCAAGAACTAGGAGGCACAGATACGCAGTATTTT
- 15 TRBJ1-2 - TRBV4-2 CASSQDKQGVSGYTF TGTGCCAGCAGCCAAGATAAACAGGGTGTCAGTGGCTACACCTTC
- 13 TRBJ2-5 - TRBV21-1 CASSKEARETQYF TGTGCCAGCAGCAAAGAGGCGCGGGAGACCCAGTACTTC
- 14 TRBJ2-7 once TRBV13 CASSLGRRSYEQYF TGTGCCAGCAGCTTAGGTCGTCGTTCCTACGAGCAGTACTTC
TRBD1 15 TRBJ1-1 - TRBV11-2 CASSSPLQGGTEAFF TGTGCCAGCAGCTCGCCCTTACAGGGGGGCACTGAAGCTTTCTTT
TRBD1 14 TRBJ1-1 - TRBV6-6 CASSYYGQETEAFF TGTGCCAGCAGTTACTACGGACAGGAAACTGAAGCTTTCTTT
TRBD2 15 TRBJ2-3 - TRBV4-3 CASSQELAETDTQYF TGCGCCAGCAGCCAAGAACTAGCGGAAACAGATACGCAGTATTTT
- 15 TRBJ1-4 - TRBV6-5 CASTRSGVLYEKLFF TGTGCCAGCACCCGAAGTGGAGTGTTGTATGAAAAACTGTTTTTT
TRBD1 15 TRBJ1-3 - TRBV10-3 CATQDRSLSGNTIYF TGTGCCACCCAGGACAGGAGCCTCTCTGGAAACACCATATATTTT
- 13 TRBJ1-1 - TRBV7-2 CASSLVSDTEAFF TGTGCCAGCAGCTTAGTGTCGGACACTGAAGCTTTCTTT
- 16 TRBJ1-3 - TRBV5-1 CASSSTGFASGNTIYF TGCGCCAGCAGCTCGACAGGTTTTGCCTCTGGAAACACCATATATTTT
- 17 TRBJ2-3 - TRBV15 CATSRDNRGSGTDTQYF TGTGCCACCAGCAGAGATAATCGGGGGTCGGGCACAGATACGCAGTATTTT
TRBD1 14 TRBJ1-2 - TRBV2 CASSGAGGIYGYTF TGTGCCAGCAGTGGGGCAGGGGGAATCTATGGCTACACCTTC
- 14 TRBJ1-2 - TRBV6-1 CASSESQKPYGYTF TGTGCCAGCAGTGAATCCCAGAAACCCTATGGCTACACCTTC
TRBD2 13 TRBJ2-7 - TRBV2 CASTQAGAGEQYF TGTGCCAGCACTCAAGCGGGGGCGGGCGAGCAGTACTTC
- 15 TRBJ1-1 few TRBV28 CATARAGGGNTEAFF TGTGCCACCGCGAGGGCCGGCGGGGGTAACACTGAAGCTTTCTTT
- 15 TRBJ2-2 many TRBV4-3 CASSHDRWRTGELFF TGCGCCAGCAGCCACGACAGGTGGCGGACCGGGGAGCTGTTTTTT
- 15 TRBJ2-1 - TRBV7-3 CASSLSTPGYNEQFF TGTGCCAGCAGCTTAAGCACCCCAGGGTACAATGAGCAGTTCTTC
- 15 TRBJ1-1 - TRBV28 CASSPLAGTTTEAFF TGTGCCAGCAGTCCCTTGGCGGGAACGACCACTGAAGCTTTCTTT
- 14 TRBJ2-1 few TRBV7-2 CASSLLPAYNEQFF TGTGCCAGCAGCTTATTACCAGCCTACAATGAGCAGTTCTTC
TRBD1 14 TRBJ1-2 many TRBV7-9 CASSLATGRYGYTF TGTGCCAGCAGCTTAGCGACAGGGAGGTATGGCTACACCTTC